This TCR beta chain was identified during a study of T cell responses to AZD1222 COVID-19 vaccine. With respect to this clone: No antigen is known for it.

Regarding the study as a whole: Donors, mostly white British, included more females; clonal diversity was possibly underestimated. Only after the peak T cell response were repertoires sampled. When two AZD1222 doses had been given, Spike-specific TCR breadth and depth rose.

This table comes from immunoSEQ multiplex PCR, and its TCRdb copy is limited to in-frame clones, with some not included. In the table there are roughly 120,000 clones, about 90% of which are singletons. Trimming stripped 10 bases from V and 4 bases from J, with 17 bases between. From germline, CDR1 is LNHDA and CDR2 SQIVND (reference sequence). The CDR3 spans 14 residues. The sample was peripheral blood, taken on day 0 of AZD1222 vaccination. The gene calls are TRBV19 and TRBJ1-3; D is unresolved. The receptor was isolated from an adult in good health. CDR3 residues: CATETRRQGNTIYF. CDR3 DNA: TGTGCCACCGAGACCCGAAGGCAAGGAAACACCATATATTTT.